In its sample, the clone carrying this T cell receptor (beta chain) was seen once. Its antigen remains unknown. These data belong to a study of radiation and T cells in renal cell carcinoma. Study context: Nephrectomy followed 15 Gy stereotactic body radiation by 4 weeks. Study-wide results and limits: From baseline, blood top tumor clonotypes peaked at 2 weeks post-radiation.

Time point indicated: blood 2 weeks post-SBRT. The treatment here: 15 Gy SBRT to primary tumor, nephrectomy 4 weeks later. Radiation-treated patients gave blood at baseline, week 2 and week 4. Measured with immunoSEQ multiplex PCR; TCRdb has only the in-frame clones, and not every one. The table includes 150,000 to 190,000 clones, approximately 90% detected once. The sequence derives from a woman between 50 and 59 years old with renal cell carcinoma. This material consisted of blood, taken from a patient whose treatment included radiotherapy and nephrectomy.

Here the CDR3 reads CASSAIRTGGTYGYTF. The CDR3 DNA sequence: TGTGCCAGCAGTGCAATTCGAACAGGGGGGACCTATGGCTACACCTTC. The chain combines TRBV6-1 with TRBJ1-2; 8 nucleotides line up with TRBD1. CDR3 length equals 16 residues. The ends lost 4 bases at V and 4 bases at J; junction bases unmatched: 11. Per the germline V gene, CDR1 is MNHNS and CDR2 is SASEGT.